A single sample is the source of the 24 T cell receptor beta chains below, sequenced in a study of regulatory T cells in long-lasting Graves disease. Investigators prepared the TCR beta libraries by applying iRepertoire HTBI primers and Arm-PCR of CDR3 regions. TCRdb called the multiplex PCR reads again in MiXCR, with one record for every CDR3 protein. The sample lists fewer than 500,000 distinct CDR3 sequences, about a sixth occurring once. Time point defined: newly diagnosed GD, antithyroid drugs for less than 3 months. Extracted RNA from PBMCs served as the source of the TCR library. These data were likewise used in another study, on T cells in Graves' hyperthyroidism and ophthalmopathy.

The sample in question was peripheral blood mononuclear cells (PBMCs), obtained at new diagnosis, from a patient treated with antithyroid drugs. All receptors come from a man in his forties or fifties with Graves disease.

At least ten counts were recorded for this clonotype. The CDR3 sequence is CASRRRTSGRIGRYEQYF. CDR3 nucleotides: TGTGCCAGCAGACGGCGGACTAGCGGGAGAATAGGGCGTTACGAGCAGTACTTC. The genes are TRBV12-3 or TRBV12-4 and TRBJ2-7; the match to TRBD2 covers 13 bases. The CDR3 has 18 residues. V lost 6 bases, J lost 4 bases, and 15 bases stayed unmatched.

The chain couples TRBV5-4 to TRBJ2-7; TRBD1 matches 12 bases. V trimming: 4 bases; J trimming: 4 bases; junction bases outside the gene matches: 9. Germline V gene lookup returns CDR1 SGHNT and CDR2 YYREEE (reference sequence). The CDR3 consists of 16 residues. The CDR3 here is CASSRSGTGGRYEQYF. The CDR3 DNA sequence: TGTGCCAGCAGCAGGTCCGGGACAGGGGGCAGGTACGAGCAGTACTTC.

J is TRBJ2-2 and V is TRBV20-1, with TRBD1 as a possible D gene (6 bases). The germline CDR1 and CDR2 sequences are DFQATT and SNEGSKA (reference sequence). Between the trimmed V and J ends, which lost 5 bases and 1 base, there was a span of 11 bases. The CDR3 length is 14 residues. The CDR3 DNA reads as TGCAGTGCTGAGCAGGGGAAGAACACCGGGGAGCTGTTTTTT. As protein: CSAEQGKNTGELFF.

This clonotype has ten or more counts. The chain couples TRBV5-1 to TRBJ2-1; D gene ambiguous. The CDR3 extends over 11 amino acids. V was clipped by 7 bases and J by 8 bases, with 10 bases between them. Looked up from germline, CDR1 is SGHRS and CDR2 is YFSETQ. The CDR3 bases are TGCGCCAGCGGATCAGGAGATGAGCAGTTCTTC. Its translation: CASGSGDEQFF.

This chain links TRBV10-2 with TRBJ2-1; the D gene is possibly TRBD2 (5 bases). Per the germline V gene, CDR1 is WSHSY and CDR2 is SAAADI. V gave up 0 bases and J gave up 14 bases, with 14 bases separating them. The CDR3 sequence is 13 residues long. In nucleotides, the CDR3 is TGCGCCAGCAGTGAGTCGGGAGCGAACACCGAGTTCTTC. Amino acids: CASSESGANTEFF.

In this sample, this clonotype turned up a few times. V gene TRBV24-1 combines with J gene TRBJ2-3; unclear D gene. The germline V gene encodes CDR1 KGHDR and CDR2 SFDVKD. The CDR3 is 15 residues long. Trimming shortened V by 3 bases and J by 4 bases, and 13 bases separated the two germline ends. CDR3 in amino acids: CATSDIGLPPDTQYF. The CDR3 region has the DNA TGTGCCACCAGTGATATCGGGCTTCCCCCAGATACGCAGTATTTT.

A few counts support this clonotype. The chain has TRBV5-1 and TRBJ2-5; possibly TRBD2 for D (5 bases). CDR1 is SGHRS and CDR2 is YFSETQ in the germline V gene. Trimming took off 2 bases at V and 5 bases at J, with 13 bases between the two ends. The CDR3 is 14 residues long. The CDR3 coding sequence is TGCGCCAGCAGCTTCGCGAGGGCCTCTGAGACCCAGTACTTC. It specifies CASSFARASETQYF.

This clonotype was counted ten times or more. CDR3 nucleotide sequence: TGTGCCAGCTCACCATTAGCTTCGGAGCAGTTCTTC. This sequence encodes CASSPLASEQFF. V is TRBV18 and J is TRBJ2-1; D is unresolved. Trimming removed 2 bases at V and 10 bases at J, with 9 bases between. There are 12 residues in the CDR3. Per the germline V gene, CDR1 is KGHSH and CDR2 is LQKENI. Looking up the rest from reference TRBV18 and TRBJ2-1 gives the full variable domain: NAGVMQNPRHLVRRRGQEARLRCSPMKGHSHVYWYRQLPEEGLKFMVYLQKENIIDESGMPKERFSAEFPKEGPSILRIQQVVRGDSAAYFCASSPLASEQFFGPGTRLTVL.

Note on this clonotype: A far larger clone lies a single base away; this is likely a read error. V gene TRBV28 combines with J gene TRBJ2-1; 16 bases line up with TRBD2. The J call may not be correct, given that the DNA end is closer to TRBJ2-3. From germline, CDR1 is MDHEN and CDR2 SYDVKM. CDR3 size: 22 residues. This chain's CDR3 is CASSLLGQGLRGLAGGSDTQYF. CDR3 bases: TGTGCCAGCAGTTTACTGGGACAGGGGCTCCGGGGACTAGCGGGAGGGTCAGATACGCAGTATTTT.

This clonotype was observed a few times. This chain links TRBV5-6 with TRBJ2-7; possibly TRBD1 for D (6 bases). V was trimmed by 1 base and J by 4 bases, leaving 15 bases between them. Germline-derived CDR1 and CDR2 are SGHDT and YYEEEE. CDR3 size: 15 residues. CDR3: CASSLKGRGVYEQYF. DNA for the CDR3: TGTGCCAGCAGCTTGAAGGGCAGGGGAGTGTACGAGCAGTACTTC.

This clonotype was seen repeatedly, ten times or more. The chain joins TRBV12-3 or TRBV12-4 to TRBJ2-3; weak D call: TRBD1 (5 bases). This CDR3 has 15 amino acids. V lost 6 bases, J lost 0 bases, and 13 bases lay in between. CDR3 protein: CASSPDRPSTDTQYF. The CDR3 nucleotides are TGTGCCAGCAGCCCCGACAGACCTAGCACAGATACGCAGTATTTT.

The table lists this clonotype with many counts. The chain recombines TRBV28 with TRBJ2-7, with 8 nucleotides matching TRBD2. V lost 5 bases and J lost 0; bases outside the gene matches: 6. This CDR3 spans 15 amino acids. Germline assignment: CDR1 MDHEN and CDR2 SYDVKM. CDR3 sequence (DNA): TGTGCCAGCAGTAGCGGGGGCCTCAGCTCCTACGAGCAGTACTTC. It is translated as CASSSGGLSSYEQYF. The full variable domain, rest sourced from reference TRBV28 and TRBJ2-7, is DVKVTQSSRYLVKRTGEKVFLECVQDMDHENMFWYRQDPGLGLRLIYFSYDVKMKEKGDIPEGYSVSREKKERFSLILESASTNQTSMYLCASSSGGLSSYEQYFGPGTRLTVT.

This clonotype was recorded at least ten times. V gene TRBV5-1 combines with J gene TRBJ2-2, with 11 bases identical to TRBD2. Germline-derived CDR1 and CDR2 are SGHRS and YFSETQ. The CDR3 spans 16 residues. The ends lost 0 bases at V and 6 bases at J; junction bases unmatched: 4. CDR3 loop: CASSLELAGDAGELFF. The CDR3 DNA reads as TGCGCCAGCAGCTTGGAACTAGCGGGGGATGCCGGGGAGCTGTTTTTT.

The table lists this clonotype with many counts. The CDR3 is CAWSVRGGGYEQYF. The DNA for the CDR3 is TGTGCCTGGAGTGTACGGGGGGGCGGATACGAGCAGTACTTC. J is TRBJ2-7 and V is TRBV30; 8 bases match TRBD2. The germline V gene has CDR1 GTSNPN and CDR2 SVGIG (reference sequence). The trim removed 0 bases at V and 4 bases at J, leaving 5 bases unmatched. The CDR3 is made up of 14 amino acids. The full variable domain, its missing parts supplied by reference TRBV30 and TRBJ2-7, is SQTIHQWPATLVQPVGSPLSLECTVEGTSNPNLYWYRQAAGRGLQLLFYSVGIGQISSEVPQNLSASRPQDRQFILSSKKLLLSDSGFYLCAWSVRGGGYEQYFGPGTRLTVT.

This clonotype was picked up a small number of times. The V and J genes are TRBV29-1 and TRBJ2-3, with unresolved D. This CDR3 is built from 12 residues. Looked up from germline, CDR1 is SQVTM and CDR2 is ANQGSEA. Deletions cut 6 bases from V and 3 bases from J, with 10 bases between. The CDR3 is CSVEPVTDTQYF. The DNA of the CDR3 is TGCAGCGTCGAACCGGTAACAGATACGCAGTATTTT.

This chain joins TRBV20-1 and TRBJ2-2; D uncertain. Looked up from germline, CDR1 is DFQATT and CDR2 is SNEGSKA (reference sequence). Trimming shortened V by 3 bases and J by 5 bases, and 16 bases separated the two germline ends. The CDR3 covers 15 residues. Written as DNA, the CDR3 is TGCAGTGCTAGTTCCCTGTCCATGGGAACCGGGGAGCTGTTTTTT. As protein: CSASSLSMGTGELFF.

This clonotype showed up just once. This chain connects TRBV28 to TRBJ2-7, with TRBD2 matching over 10 bases. The V gene end was trimmed by 6 bases and the J gene end by 7 bases; junction bases not matched to a gene: 15. Germline CDR1 reads MDHEN; CDR2 reads SYDVKM. The CDR3 runs to 16 residues. The CDR3 protein is CASSSGPAGGPGEQYF. CDR3 sequence (DNA): TGTGCCAGCAGCTCGGGCCCAGCGGGAGGGCCAGGGGAGCAGTACTTC.

Of note for this clonotype: It may be a read error: a sequence one base away is much more abundant. In DNA form, the CDR3 reads TGTGCCAGCAGTGAATCTCGGACAGGGGGCGGTAGCAATCAGCCCCAGCATTTT. Amino acids: CASSESRTGGGSNQPQHF. This sequence joins TRBV25-1 and TRBJ1-5, with 11 bases matching TRBD1. V lost 1 base to trimming and J lost 0 bases; unmatched junction nucleotides: 5. The germline CDR1 and CDR2 sequences are MGHDK and SYGVNS. The CDR3 contains 18 residues.

This clonotype has ten or more counts. The junction departs from the called germline gene at one end, perhaps through a read error. The rearrangement links TRBV2 to TRBJ1-6; the D is unclear. This CDR3 has 14 residues. Germline lookup yields CDR1 SNHLY and CDR2 FYNNEI. The CDR3 DNA sequence: TGTGCTAGCAGTGTGGAGCCCTCCAACTCACCCCTCCACTTT. Its protein product is CASSVEPSNSPLHF.

Only a few counts were recorded for this clonotype. The rearrangement links TRBV27 to TRBJ2-3, with 9 bases fitting TRBD1. This CDR3 spans 13 amino acids. Per the germline V gene, CDR1 is MNHEY and CDR2 is SMNVEV (reference sequence). V shed 8 bases, J shed 4 bases, and the junction held 4 bases outside the gene matches. The CDR3 DNA follows: TGTGCCAGCCAGGACAGGGGCGCAGATACGCAGTATTTT. It translates to CASQDRGADTQYF.

This clonotype was detected many times. The chain has TRBV30 and TRBJ2-7; the D is unclear. Trimming shortened V by 1 base and J by 4 bases, and 20 bases separated the two germline ends. CDR3 length: 16 residues. Germline CDR1 GTSNPN, CDR2 SVGIG (reference sequence). Written as DNA, the CDR3 is TGTGCCTGGAGTGGCGACCCCCTTCGCGGCCATTACGAGCAGTACTTC. Amino acid sequence: CAWSGDPLRGHYEQYF.

The chain has TRBV9 and TRBJ2-1, with 9 positions matching TRBD1. Germline-derived CDR1 and CDR2 are SGDLS and YYNGEE. Trimming took 4 bases from V and 3 from J; bases not matched to a gene: 8. There are 16 residues in the CDR3. DNA for the CDR3: TGTGCCAGCAGCCTGGGACAGGGAGGGTTCTACAATGAGCAGTTCTTC. Translating gives CASSLGQGGFYNEQFF.

This clonotype has more than one count but fewer than ten. This chain connects TRBV20-1 to TRBJ2-6, with a possible D match to TRBD1 (5 bases). With 5 bases removed from V and 1 base from J, the gap between germline ends came to 9 bases. Germline-derived CDR1 and CDR2 are DFQATT and SNEGSKA (reference sequence). The CDR3 covers 14 residues. The CDR3 loop is CSAAQGSGANVLTF. In nucleotides, the CDR3 is TGCAGTGCTGCCCAGGGATCTGGGGCCAACGTCCTGACTTTC.

This clonotype appeared many times. V gene TRBV6-9 combines with J gene TRBJ1-2; TRBD1 agrees at 7 bases. CDR1 and CDR2 from the germline V gene are MNHGY and SVAAGI. Losses at the gene ends were 4 bases for V and 4 bases for J; bases not matched to a gene: 6. This CDR3 is built from 14 residues. As DNA, the CDR3 is TGTGCCAGCAGTTTCGACAGGGAGGTCTATGGCTACACCTTC. Residues: CASSFDREVYGYTF.